This T cell receptor (beta chain) appears in the sequencing data of a study of blood T cell repertoires in COVID-19. About the study: COVID-19 samples from acute and convalescent phases originated in the United States, Italy and Spain. PBMCs, B-cell-depleted T cells, or T cells were the source of the cDNA or gDNA that made up the material.

Germline CDR1 and CDR2: SQVTM and ANQGSEA. The CDR3 spans 12 residues. V was trimmed by 4 bases and J by 5 bases, leaving 12 bases between them. Patients at the Seattle site were enrolled during active infection and followed longitudinally. This clone has only a few counts. Under the authors' procedure: Nucleated cell counts were estimated from reference gene primer amplification. Profiled with immunoSEQ multiplex PCR; TCRdb holds only in-frame clones, not every one. V, J and clone size are those of that table, while D and trimming were read from the DNA. The sample records 250,000 to 350,000 clones, almost 90% being singletons.

The chain links TRBV29-1 to TRBJ2-7; D might be TRBD1 (5 bases). The source is a woman between 25 and 40 years old with COVID-19, enrolled during active disease. Input material: peripheral blood. Here the CDR3 reads CSVVSRVHEQYF. As DNA, the CDR3 is TGCAGCGTTGTAAGCAGGGTCCACGAGCAGTACTTC.